These T cell receptor beta chains were read from a single sample in a study of T cell changes during pregnancy in multiple sclerosis. The data were produced by immunoSEQ multiplex PCR, yet TCRdb's version contains in-frame clones alone and is incomplete. The repertoire holds 38,000 or so clones, with about 90% as singletons. The material was CD4+ T cells from peripheral blood mononuclear cells, obtained in the second trimester of pregnancy. These receptors came from a female donor with multiple sclerosis, enrolled in a pregnancy study. CDR3s leave out the opening cysteine and the closing phenylalanine or tryptophan. Clone size is stated in some rows and not others, as once, few, many or a class when expanded.

clone_size j_call v_call cdr3_aa
once TRBJ1-1 TRBV28 ASSFPSTRVF
. TRBJ2-3 TRBV29-1 SVSWREGDTQY
. TRBJ1-2 TRBV19 ASSRGTRDGYT
. TRBJ2-6 TRBV21-1 ASSVRDPDSGANVLT
. TRBJ1-3 TRBV4-1 ASSQDPGVQLGIY
. TRBJ2-6 TRBV4-3 ASSQDRGLALSGANVLT
. TRBJ2-7 TRBV12-5 ASGLVVPWMAGDASYEQY
. TRBJ1-2 TRBV2 ASSYLLGYT
once TRBJ1-1 TRBV5-1 ASSDTGTEAF
. TRBJ2-7 TRBV19 ASSILAGGSYEQY
. TRBJ2-3 TRBV2 ASAGLNTQY
. TRBJ2-7 TRBV18 ASSPGHGRARVTTYEQY
once TRBJ2-7 TRBV6-6 ASSFLQGTYEQY
once TRBJ1-5 TRBV19 ASSFLNNQPQH
. TRBJ2-1 TRBV5-1 ASSPGLAGRSYNEQF
. TRBJ1-2 TRBV29-1 SVPGMSGRSGYT